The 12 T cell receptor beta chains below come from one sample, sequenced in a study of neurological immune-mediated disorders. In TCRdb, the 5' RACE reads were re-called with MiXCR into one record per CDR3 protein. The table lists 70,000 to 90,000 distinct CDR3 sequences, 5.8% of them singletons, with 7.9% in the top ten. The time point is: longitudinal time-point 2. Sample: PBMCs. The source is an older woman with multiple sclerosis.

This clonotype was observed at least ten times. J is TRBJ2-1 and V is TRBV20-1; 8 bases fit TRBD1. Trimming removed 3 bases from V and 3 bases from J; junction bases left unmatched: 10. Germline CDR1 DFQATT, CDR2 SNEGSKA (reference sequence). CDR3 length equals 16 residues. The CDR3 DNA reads TGCAGTGCTAGCTCCCTCGACAGGGGAAACTACAATGAGCAGTTCTTC. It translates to CSASSLDRGNYNEQFF.

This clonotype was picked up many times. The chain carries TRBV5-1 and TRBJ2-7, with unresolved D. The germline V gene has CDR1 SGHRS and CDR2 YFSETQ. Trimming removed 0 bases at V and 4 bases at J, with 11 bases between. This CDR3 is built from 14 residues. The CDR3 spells CASSLVAGRYEQYF. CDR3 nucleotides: TGCGCCAGCAGCTTGGTGGCAGGCCGATACGAGCAGTACTTC.

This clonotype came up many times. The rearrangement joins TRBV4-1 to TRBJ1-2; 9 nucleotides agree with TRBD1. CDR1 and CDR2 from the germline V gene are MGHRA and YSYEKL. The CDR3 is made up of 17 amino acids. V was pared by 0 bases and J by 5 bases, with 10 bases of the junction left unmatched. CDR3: CASSQEVPGQGPYGYTF. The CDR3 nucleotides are TGCGCCAGCAGCCAAGAAGTCCCGGGACAGGGCCCTTATGGCTACACCTTC.

CDR3 coding DNA: TGTGCCAGCAAGGATTCGCCCACATCCTCCGATGGCTACACCTTC. It yields the protein CASKDSPTSSDGYTF. The rearrangement links TRBV28 to TRBJ1-2; D gene uncertain. Germline V CDR1 and CDR2: MDHEN, SYDVKM. The CDR3 consists of 15 residues. V dropped 7 bases and J dropped 6 bases, with 21 bases sitting between them.

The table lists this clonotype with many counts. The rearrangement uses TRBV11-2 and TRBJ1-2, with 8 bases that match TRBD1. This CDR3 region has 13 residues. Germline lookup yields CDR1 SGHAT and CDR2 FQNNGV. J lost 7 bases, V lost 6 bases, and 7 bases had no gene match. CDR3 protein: CASSLQGAGGYTF. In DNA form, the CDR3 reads TGTGCCAGCAGTCTCCAGGGGGCCGGTGGCTACACCTTC.

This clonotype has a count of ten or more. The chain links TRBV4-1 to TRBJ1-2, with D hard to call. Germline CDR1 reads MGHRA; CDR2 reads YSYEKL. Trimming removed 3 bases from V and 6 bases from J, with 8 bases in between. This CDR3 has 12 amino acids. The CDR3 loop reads CASSHQNHGYTF. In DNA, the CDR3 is TGCGCCAGCAGCCATCAGAACCATGGCTACACCTTC.

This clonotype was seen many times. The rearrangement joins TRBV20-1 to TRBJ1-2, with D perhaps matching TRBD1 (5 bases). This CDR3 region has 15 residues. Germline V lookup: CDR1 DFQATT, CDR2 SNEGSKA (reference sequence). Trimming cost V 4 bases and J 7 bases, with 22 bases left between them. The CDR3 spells CSAMSPGPGFRGYTF. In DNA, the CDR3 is TGCAGTGCTATGTCGCCGGGGCCTGGTTTTCGTGGCTACACCTTC.

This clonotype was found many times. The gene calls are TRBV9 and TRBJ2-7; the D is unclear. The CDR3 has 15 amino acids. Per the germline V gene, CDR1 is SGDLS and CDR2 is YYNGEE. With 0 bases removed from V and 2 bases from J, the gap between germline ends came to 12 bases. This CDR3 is CASSVDGRSTYEQYF. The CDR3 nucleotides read TGTGCCAGCAGCGTAGACGGCCGGTCTACCTACGAGCAGTACTTC. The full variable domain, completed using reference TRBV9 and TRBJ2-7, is DSGVTQTPKHLITATGQRVTLRCSPRSGDLSVYWYQQSLDQGLQFLIQYYNGEERAKGNILERFSAQQFPDLHSELNLSSLELGDSALYFCASSVDGRSTYEQYFGPGTRLTVT.

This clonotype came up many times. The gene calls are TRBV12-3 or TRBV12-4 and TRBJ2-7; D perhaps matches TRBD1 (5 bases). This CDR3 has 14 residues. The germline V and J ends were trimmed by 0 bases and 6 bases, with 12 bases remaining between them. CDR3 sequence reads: CASSLAGADREQYF. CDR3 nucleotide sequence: TGTGCCAGCAGTTTAGCAGGGGCGGATCGCGAGCAGTACTTC.

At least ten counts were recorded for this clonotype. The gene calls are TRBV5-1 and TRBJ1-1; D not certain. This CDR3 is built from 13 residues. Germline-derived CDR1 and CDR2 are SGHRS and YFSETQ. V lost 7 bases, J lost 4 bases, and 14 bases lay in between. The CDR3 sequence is CASSPVVTTEAFF. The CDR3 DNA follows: TGCGCCAGCTCCCCGGTTGTTACCACTGAAGCTTTCTTT.

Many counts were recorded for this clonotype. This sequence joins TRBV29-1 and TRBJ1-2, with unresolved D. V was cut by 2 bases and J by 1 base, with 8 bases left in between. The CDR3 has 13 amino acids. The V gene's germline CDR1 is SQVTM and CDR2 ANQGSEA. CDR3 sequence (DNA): TGCAGCGTTGAAATCGACCTTAACTATGGCTACACCTTC. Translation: CSVEIDLNYGYTF.

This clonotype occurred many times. CDR3 nucleotide sequence: TGTGCCAGCAGCCAAGATGGAACTAATGAAAAACTGTTTTTT. Amino acids: CASSQDGTNEKLFF. The J gene is TRBJ1-4, the V gene TRBV4-2; D gene unclear. CDR1 LGHNA and CDR2 YNFKEQ come from the germline V gene. The V gene lost 0 bases and the J gene lost 1 base, with 3 bases spanning the gap. There are 14 residues in the CDR3.